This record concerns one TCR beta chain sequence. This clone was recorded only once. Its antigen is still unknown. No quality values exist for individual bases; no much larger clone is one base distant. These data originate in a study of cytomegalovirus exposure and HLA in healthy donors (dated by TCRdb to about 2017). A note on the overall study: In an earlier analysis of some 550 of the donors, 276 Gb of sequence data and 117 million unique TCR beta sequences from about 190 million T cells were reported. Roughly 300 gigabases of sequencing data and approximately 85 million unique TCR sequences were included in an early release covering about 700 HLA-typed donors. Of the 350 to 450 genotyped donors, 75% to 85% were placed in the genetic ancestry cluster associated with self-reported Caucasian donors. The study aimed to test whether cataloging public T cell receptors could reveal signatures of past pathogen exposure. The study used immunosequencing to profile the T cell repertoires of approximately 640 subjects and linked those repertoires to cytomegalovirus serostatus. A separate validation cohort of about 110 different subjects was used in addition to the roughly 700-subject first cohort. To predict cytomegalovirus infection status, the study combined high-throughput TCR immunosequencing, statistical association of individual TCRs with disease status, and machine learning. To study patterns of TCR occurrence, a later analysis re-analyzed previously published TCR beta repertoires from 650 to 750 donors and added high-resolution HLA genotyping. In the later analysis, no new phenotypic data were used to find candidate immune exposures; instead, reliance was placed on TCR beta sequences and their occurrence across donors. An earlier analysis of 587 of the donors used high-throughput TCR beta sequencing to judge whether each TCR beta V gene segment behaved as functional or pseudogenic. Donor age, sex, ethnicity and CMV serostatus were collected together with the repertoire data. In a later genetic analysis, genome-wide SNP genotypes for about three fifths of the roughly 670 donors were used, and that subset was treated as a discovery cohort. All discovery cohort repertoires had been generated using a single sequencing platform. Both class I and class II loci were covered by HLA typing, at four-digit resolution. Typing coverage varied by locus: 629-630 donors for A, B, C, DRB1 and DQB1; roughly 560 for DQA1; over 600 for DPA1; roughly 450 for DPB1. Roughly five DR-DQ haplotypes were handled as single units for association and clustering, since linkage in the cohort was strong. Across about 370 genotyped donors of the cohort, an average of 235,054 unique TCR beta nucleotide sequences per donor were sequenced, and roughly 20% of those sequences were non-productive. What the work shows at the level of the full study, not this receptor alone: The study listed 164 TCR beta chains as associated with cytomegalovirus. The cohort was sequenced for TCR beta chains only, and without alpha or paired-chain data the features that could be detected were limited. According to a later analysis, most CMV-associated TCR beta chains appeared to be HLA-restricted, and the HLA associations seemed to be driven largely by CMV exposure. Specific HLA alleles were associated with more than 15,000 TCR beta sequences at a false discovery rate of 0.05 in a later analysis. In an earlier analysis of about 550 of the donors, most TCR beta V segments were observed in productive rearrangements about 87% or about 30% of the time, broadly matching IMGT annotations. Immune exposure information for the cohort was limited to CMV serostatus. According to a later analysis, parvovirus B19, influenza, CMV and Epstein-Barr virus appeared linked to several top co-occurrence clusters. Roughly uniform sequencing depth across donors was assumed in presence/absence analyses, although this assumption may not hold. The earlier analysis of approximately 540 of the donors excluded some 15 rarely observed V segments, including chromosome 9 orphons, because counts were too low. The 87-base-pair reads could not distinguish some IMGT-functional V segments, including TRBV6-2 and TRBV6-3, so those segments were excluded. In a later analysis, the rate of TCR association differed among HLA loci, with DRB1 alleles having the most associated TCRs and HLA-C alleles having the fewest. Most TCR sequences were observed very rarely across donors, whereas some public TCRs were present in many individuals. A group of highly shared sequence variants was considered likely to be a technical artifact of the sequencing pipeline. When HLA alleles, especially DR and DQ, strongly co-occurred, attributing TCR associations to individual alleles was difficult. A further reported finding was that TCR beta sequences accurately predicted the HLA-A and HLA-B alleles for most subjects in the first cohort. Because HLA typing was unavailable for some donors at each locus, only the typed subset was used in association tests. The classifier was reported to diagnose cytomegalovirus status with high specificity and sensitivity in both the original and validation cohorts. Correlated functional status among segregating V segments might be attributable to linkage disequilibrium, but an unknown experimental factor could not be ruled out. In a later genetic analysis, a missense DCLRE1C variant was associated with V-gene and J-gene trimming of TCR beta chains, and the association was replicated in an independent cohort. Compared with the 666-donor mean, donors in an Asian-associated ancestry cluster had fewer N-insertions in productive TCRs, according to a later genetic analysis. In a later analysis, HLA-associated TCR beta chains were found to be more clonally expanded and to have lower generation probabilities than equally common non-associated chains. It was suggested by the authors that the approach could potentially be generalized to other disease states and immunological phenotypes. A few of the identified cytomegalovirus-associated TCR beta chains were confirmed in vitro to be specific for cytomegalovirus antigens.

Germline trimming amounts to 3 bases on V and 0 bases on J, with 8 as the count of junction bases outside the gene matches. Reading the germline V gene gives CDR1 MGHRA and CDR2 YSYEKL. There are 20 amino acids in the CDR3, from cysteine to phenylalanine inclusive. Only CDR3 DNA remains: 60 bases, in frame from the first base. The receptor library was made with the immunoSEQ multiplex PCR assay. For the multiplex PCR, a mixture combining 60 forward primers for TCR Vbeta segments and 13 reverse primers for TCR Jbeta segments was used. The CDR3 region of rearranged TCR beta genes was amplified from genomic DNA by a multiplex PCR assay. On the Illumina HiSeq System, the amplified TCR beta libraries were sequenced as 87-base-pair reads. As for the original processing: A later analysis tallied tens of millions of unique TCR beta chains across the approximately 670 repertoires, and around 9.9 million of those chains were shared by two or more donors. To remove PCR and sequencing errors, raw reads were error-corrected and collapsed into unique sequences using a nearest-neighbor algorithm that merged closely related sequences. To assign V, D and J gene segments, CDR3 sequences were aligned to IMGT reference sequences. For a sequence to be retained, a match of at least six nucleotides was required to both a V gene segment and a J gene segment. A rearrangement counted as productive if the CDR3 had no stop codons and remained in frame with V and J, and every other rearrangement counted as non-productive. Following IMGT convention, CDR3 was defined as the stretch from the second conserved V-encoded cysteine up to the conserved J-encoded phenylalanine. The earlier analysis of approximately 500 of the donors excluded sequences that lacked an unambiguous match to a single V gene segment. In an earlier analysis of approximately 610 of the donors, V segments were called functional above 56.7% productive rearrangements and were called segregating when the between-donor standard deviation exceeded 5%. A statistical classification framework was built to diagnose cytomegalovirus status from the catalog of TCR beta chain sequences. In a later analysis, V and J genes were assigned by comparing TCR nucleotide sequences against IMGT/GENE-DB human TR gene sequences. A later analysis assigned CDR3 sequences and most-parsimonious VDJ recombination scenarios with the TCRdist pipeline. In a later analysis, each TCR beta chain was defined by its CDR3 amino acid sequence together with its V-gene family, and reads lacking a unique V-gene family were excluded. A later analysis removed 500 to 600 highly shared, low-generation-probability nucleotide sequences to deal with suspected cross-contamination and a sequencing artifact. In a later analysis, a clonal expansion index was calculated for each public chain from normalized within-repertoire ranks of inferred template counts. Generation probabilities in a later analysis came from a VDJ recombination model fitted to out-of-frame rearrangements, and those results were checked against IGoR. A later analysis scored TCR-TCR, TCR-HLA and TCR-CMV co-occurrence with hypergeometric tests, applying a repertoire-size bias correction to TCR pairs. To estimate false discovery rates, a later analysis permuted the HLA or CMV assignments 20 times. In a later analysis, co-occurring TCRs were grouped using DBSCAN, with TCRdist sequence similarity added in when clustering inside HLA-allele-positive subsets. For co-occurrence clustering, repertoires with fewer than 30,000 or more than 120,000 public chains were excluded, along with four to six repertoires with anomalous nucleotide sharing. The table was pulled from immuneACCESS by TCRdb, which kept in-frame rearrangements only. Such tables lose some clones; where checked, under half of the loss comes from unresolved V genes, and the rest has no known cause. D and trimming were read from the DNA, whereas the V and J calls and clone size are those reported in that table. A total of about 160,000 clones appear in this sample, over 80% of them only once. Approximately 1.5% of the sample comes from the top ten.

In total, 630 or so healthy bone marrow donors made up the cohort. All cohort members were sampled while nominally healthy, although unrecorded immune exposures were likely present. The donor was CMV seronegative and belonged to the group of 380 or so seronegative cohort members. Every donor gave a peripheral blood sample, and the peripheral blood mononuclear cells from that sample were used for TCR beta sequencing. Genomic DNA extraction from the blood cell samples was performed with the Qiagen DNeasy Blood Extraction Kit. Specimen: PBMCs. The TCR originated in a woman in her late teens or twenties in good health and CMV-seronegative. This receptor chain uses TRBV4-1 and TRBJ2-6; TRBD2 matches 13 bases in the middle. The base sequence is TGCGCCAGCAGCCAGAACGCCTGGACTAGCGGGAGCTCTGGGGCCAACGTCCTGACTTTC. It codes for CASSQNAWTSGSSGANVLTF.